Below are 24 T cell receptor beta chains sequenced from a single sample in a study of STAT3 mutations in large granular lymphocyte leukemia. Overall study results and limits: At least one immunodominant TCR beta clonotype appeared in every T-cell large granular lymphocyte leukemia patient.

The assay was immunoSEQ multiplex PCR, and TCRdb's table has in-frame clones only and misses some. The sample lists about 19,000 clones, around 92% occurring once. These receptors are not linked to any known antigen. The specimen was peripheral blood mononuclear cells. These receptors were taken from a man in his 60s with T-cell large granular lymphocyte leukemia. Some clones in this sample may be carry-over from other donors' samples.

The chain combines TRBV19 with TRBJ1-5; D remains unclear. The CDR3 has 16 amino acids. V gave up 6 bases and J gave up 2 bases, with 17 bases separating them. Germline V gene sequence: CDR1 LNHDA, CDR2 SQIVND (reference sequence). CDR3 in amino acids: CASSQNSRSGNQPQHF. The CDR3 DNA sequence: TGTGCCAGTAGCCAAAACAGTCGGAGTGGCAATCAGCCCCAGCATTTT.

The chain combines TRBV2 with TRBJ1-5; D call uncertain. V lost 5 bases to trimming and J lost 4 bases, with 6 bases between them. CDR1 SNHLY and CDR2 FYNNEI come from the germline V gene. There are 12 residues in the CDR3. The CDR3 coding sequence is TGTGCCAGCAGTCCCCGTAATCAGCCCCAGCATTTT. Translating it yields CASSPRNQPQHF.

DNA of the CDR3: TGTGCCAGCAGTTTAGGTGGCGGGAGCTCCTACAATGAGCAGTTCTTC. Amino acids: CASSLGGGSSYNEQFF. This sequence joins TRBV28 and TRBJ2-1; TRBD2 aligns across 7 bases. V trimming: 2 bases; J trimming: 0 bases; junction bases outside the gene matches: 4. The length of the CDR3 is 16 residues. The germline V gene has CDR1 MDHEN and CDR2 SYDVKM.

V is TRBV12-5 and J is TRBJ2-7, with 9 bases identical to TRBD1. Germline CDR1 LGHNT, CDR2 FRNRAP. The CDR3 contains 14 residues. Trimming cost V 6 bases and J 5 bases; bases outside gene matches: 8. The CDR3 here is CASGFGQGTDEQYF. The CDR3 DNA reads as TGTGCTAGTGGCTTCGGACAGGGGACGGACGAGCAGTACTTC.

The chain couples TRBV2 to TRBJ2-3; D is possibly TRBD1 or TRBD2 (5 bases each). CDR3 length equals 18 residues. Per germline, CDR1 SNHLY and CDR2 FYNNEI. Trimming shortened V by 2 bases and J by 0 bases, and 18 bases separated the two germline ends. Here the CDR3 DNA reads TGTGCCAGCAGTGAAAGAAAACCGGGGACCCTTAGCACAGATACGCAGTATTTT. Translation: CASSERKPGTLSTDTQYF.

The CDR3 DNA sequence: TGTGCCAGCAGCCCGGGACTAGCAATCGAGCAGTTCTTC. This encodes CASSPGLAIEQFF. The chain joins TRBV5-4 to TRBJ2-1; 9 bases match TRBD2. Germline CDR1 is SGHNT and CDR2 is YYREEE (reference sequence). J lost 10 bases, V lost 4 bases, and 6 bases had no gene match. This CDR3 comprises 13 residues.

The genes are TRBV27 and TRBJ2-2; 8 bases match TRBD2. Per the germline V gene, CDR1 is MNHEY and CDR2 is SMNVEV (reference sequence). This CDR3 spans 16 amino acids. Trimming at V came to 4 bases and at J to 5 bases, leaving 9 bases not matched to a gene. The CDR3 here is CASSSLLAGQTGELFF. The CDR3 bases are TGTGCCAGCAGTTCGCTTCTAGCGGGCCAGACCGGGGAGCTGTTTTTT.

The CDR3 here is CASLDEVRGQRYEQYF. The CDR3 DNA follows: TGTGCCAGCCTTGATGAGGTCCGGGGGCAGAGATACGAGCAGTACTTC. The chain couples TRBV6-4 to TRBJ2-7; the D gene could be TRBD1 or TRBD2 (6 bases each). Germline-derived CDR1 and CDR2 are MRHNA and SNTAGT. There are 16 residues in the CDR3. Deletions cut 8 bases from V and 4 bases from J, with 24 bases between.

This clone was picked up a small number of times. The J gene is TRBJ1-2, the V gene TRBV7-2; D call uncertain. Germline CDR1 reads SGHTA; CDR2 reads FQGNSA. The CDR3 consists of 13 residues. V gave up 2 bases and J gave up 5 bases, with 9 bases separating them. Here the CDR3 reads CASSLLTAYGYTF. DNA of the CDR3: TGTGCCAGCAGCTTATTAACAGCTTATGGCTACACCTTC.

This chain uses TRBV6-6 with TRBJ2-7, with D perhaps matching TRBD2 (5 bases). This CDR3 is 15 amino acids long. CDR1 is MNHNY and CDR2 is SVGAGI in the germline V gene (reference sequence). V lost 6 bases and J lost 3, with 18 bases in between. This CDR3 reads CASSSPEGGLYEQYF. CDR3 coding DNA: TGTGCCAGCAGCTCACCCGAGGGTGGCCTCTACGAGCAGTACTTC.

The J gene is TRBJ2-3, the V gene TRBV25-1; 7 bases are shared with TRBD2. Per the germline V gene, CDR1 is MGHDK and CDR2 is SYGVNS. V was clipped by 4 bases and J by 6 bases; unmatched bases: 13. The CDR3 consists of 16 residues. CDR3 amino acids: CASSGWNVAGADTQYF. CDR3 DNA: TGTGCCAGCAGTGGATGGAATGTGGCGGGAGCGGATACGCAGTATTTT.

This clone has only one observation. The chain carries TRBV2 and TRBJ2-2; no definite D call. The CDR3 has 13 residues. Trimming removed 7 bases from V and 5 bases from J, with 11 bases in between. Germline V gene sequence: CDR1 SNHLY, CDR2 FYNNEI. In DNA, the CDR3 is TGTGCCAGCAATCAGGAGCCAACCGGGGAGCTGTTTTTT. Translating it yields CASNQEPTGELFF.

The chain joins TRBV29-1 to TRBJ1-4, with 7 bases lining up with TRBD1. CDR1 and CDR2 (germline): SQVTM, ANQGSEA. V gave up 7 bases and J gave up 0 bases; unmatched junction bases: 8. This CDR3 contains 15 residues. The CDR3 DNA reads as TGCAGCGCCTACCGGGACAGACCAACTAATGAAAAACTGTTTTTT. Protein sequence: CSAYRDRPTNEKLFF.

The chain joins TRBV5-4 to TRBJ2-5; 11 bases fit TRBD2. Unmatched junction bases numbered 4, after V lost 1 base and J lost 5 bases. In germline, CDR1 is SGHNT, CDR2 YYREEE (reference sequence). The CDR3 runs to 15 residues. The CDR3 loop is CASSLRLAGGETQYF. The DNA of the CDR3 is TGTGCCAGCAGCTTGAGGCTAGCGGGAGGTGAGACCCAGTACTTC.

The genes are TRBV25-1 and TRBJ2-3; the match to TRBD2 covers 13 bases. Germline CDR1 reads MGHDK; CDR2 reads SYGVNS. V lost 5 bases, J lost 3 bases, and 2 bases stayed unmatched. The CDR3 is 15 amino acids. The CDR3 spells CASSRTSGSTDTQYF. Here the CDR3 DNA reads TGTGCCAGCAGTAGGACTAGCGGGAGTACAGATACGCAGTATTTT.

This clone has a single count. The V and J genes are TRBV27 and TRBJ1-5; D is possibly TRBD1 (5 bases). Per germline, CDR1 MNHEY and CDR2 SMNVEV (reference sequence). V was shortened by 0 bases and J by 4 bases, with 7 bases between the two germline ends. This CDR3 is built from 14 residues. This CDR3 is CASSLSGVNQPQHF. The CDR3 DNA reads as TGTGCCAGCAGTTTATCGGGGGTTAATCAGCCCCAGCATTTT.

The J gene is TRBJ2-7, the V gene TRBV2, with TRBD1 matching 8 bases. The germline V gene has CDR1 SNHLY and CDR2 FYNNEI. The V gene end was trimmed by 1 base and the J gene end by 2 bases; junction bases not matched to a gene: 1. There are 14 residues in the CDR3. The CDR3 is CASSEEGQAYEQYF. The DNA for the CDR3 is TGTGCCAGCAGTGAAGAGGGACAGGCCTACGAGCAGTACTTC.

The chain has TRBV28 and TRBJ1-4, with D uncertain. CDR1 and CDR2 (germline): MDHEN, SYDVKM. This CDR3 is 14 amino acids long. Trimming removed 5 bases at V and 8 bases at J, with 15 bases between. The CDR3 DNA reads as TGTGCCAGCAGTCATCCGGACGAAATAGAAAAACTGTTTTTT. This translates into CASSHPDEIEKLFF.

The chain recombines TRBV6-5 with TRBJ2-1, with 8 bases that match TRBD1. The J segment lost 1 base and the V segment lost 6 bases, leaving 2 bases of the junction unmatched. The CDR3 has 14 amino acids. The germline gives CDR1 MNHEY, CDR2 SVGAGI. CDR3 in amino acids: CASSDRGSYNEQFF. CDR3 sequence (DNA): TGTGCCAGCAGCGACAGGGGATCCTACAATGAGCAGTTCTTC.

V gene TRBV5-1 combines with J gene TRBJ1-5; D gene uncertain. There are 13 residues in the CDR3. V shed 2 bases and J shed 6 bases, with 9 bases lying between them. Germline lookup yields CDR1 SGHRS and CDR2 YFSETQ. The CDR3 spells CASSFDIGQPQHF. Here the CDR3 DNA reads TGCGCCAGCAGCTTTGACATCGGTCAGCCCCAGCATTTT.

CDR3 region: CASTAWTGNTEAFF. The CDR3 DNA follows: TGTGCCAGCACCGCATGGACGGGGAACACTGAAGCTTTCTTT. The chain couples TRBV14 to TRBJ1-1; D remains ambiguous. Germline-derived CDR1 and CDR2 are SGHDN and FVKESK. The ends were cut back, 7 bases at V and 1 base at J, with 13 bases in the middle. The CDR3 totals 14 residues.

V is TRBV5-1 and J is TRBJ1-2, with TRBD1 identical over 7 bases. Germline V gene data show CDR1 as SGHRS and CDR2 as YFSETQ. The CDR3 is 13 residues long. J lost 8 bases, V lost 3 bases, and 7 bases had no gene match. CDR3 protein: CASSSEGAEGYTF. The CDR3 nucleotides are TGCGCCAGCAGCTCCGAGGGGGCGGAGGGCTACACCTTC. The whole variable domain, remainder taken from reference TRBV5-1 and TRBJ1-2, is KAGVTQTPRYLIKTRGQQVTLSCSPISGHRSVSWYQQTPGQGLQFLFEYFSETQRNKGNFPGRFSGRQFSNSRSEMNVSTLELGDSALYLCASSSEGAEGYTFGSGTRLTVV.

In its sample, this clone was seen a few times. The chain couples TRBV5-1 to TRBJ2-7, with 10 nucleotides matching TRBD1. CDR1 and CDR2 from the germline V gene are SGHRS and YFSETQ. The CDR3 spans 17 residues. The ends lost 3 bases at V and 7 bases at J; junction bases unmatched: 16. CDR3 DNA sequence: TGCGCCAGCAGCTATTTCACCGGGACAGGGGTACCGGCGGAGCAGTACTTC. As protein: CASSYFTGTGVPAEQYF.

The CDR3 reads CASSLGGANTGELFF. As DNA, the CDR3 is TGCGCCAGCAGCTTAGGGGGCGCGAACACCGGGGAGCTGTTTTTT. The V and J genes are TRBV5-1 and TRBJ2-2; TRBD1 matches 7 bases. In germline, CDR1 is SGHRS, CDR2 YFSETQ. The CDR3 extends over 15 amino acids. V was pared by 2 bases and J by 0 bases, with 1 base of the junction left unmatched.